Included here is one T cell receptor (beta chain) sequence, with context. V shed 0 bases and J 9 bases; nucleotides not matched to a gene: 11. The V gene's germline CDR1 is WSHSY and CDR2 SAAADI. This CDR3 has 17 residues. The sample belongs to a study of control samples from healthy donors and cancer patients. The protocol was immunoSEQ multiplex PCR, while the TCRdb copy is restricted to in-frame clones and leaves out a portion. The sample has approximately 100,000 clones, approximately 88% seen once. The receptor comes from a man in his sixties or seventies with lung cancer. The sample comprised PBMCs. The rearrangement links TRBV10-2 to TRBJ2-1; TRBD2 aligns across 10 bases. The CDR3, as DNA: TGCGCCAGCAGTGAGTCGACTCGGGGTAGCGGGGGGATTGAGCAGTTCTTC. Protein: CASSESTRGSGGIEQFF.